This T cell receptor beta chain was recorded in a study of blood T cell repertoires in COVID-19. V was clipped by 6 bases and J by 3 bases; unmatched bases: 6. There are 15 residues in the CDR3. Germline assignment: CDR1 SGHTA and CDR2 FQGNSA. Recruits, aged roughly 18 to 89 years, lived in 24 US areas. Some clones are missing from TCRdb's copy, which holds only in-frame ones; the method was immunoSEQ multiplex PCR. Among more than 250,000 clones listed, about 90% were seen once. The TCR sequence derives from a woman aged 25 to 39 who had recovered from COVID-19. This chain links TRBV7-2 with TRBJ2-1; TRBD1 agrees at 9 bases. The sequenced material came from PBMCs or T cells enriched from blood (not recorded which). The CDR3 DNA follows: TGTGCCAGCAGTTCCACAGGGGGCAACTACAATGAGCAGTTCTTC. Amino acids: CASSSTGGNYNEQFF.